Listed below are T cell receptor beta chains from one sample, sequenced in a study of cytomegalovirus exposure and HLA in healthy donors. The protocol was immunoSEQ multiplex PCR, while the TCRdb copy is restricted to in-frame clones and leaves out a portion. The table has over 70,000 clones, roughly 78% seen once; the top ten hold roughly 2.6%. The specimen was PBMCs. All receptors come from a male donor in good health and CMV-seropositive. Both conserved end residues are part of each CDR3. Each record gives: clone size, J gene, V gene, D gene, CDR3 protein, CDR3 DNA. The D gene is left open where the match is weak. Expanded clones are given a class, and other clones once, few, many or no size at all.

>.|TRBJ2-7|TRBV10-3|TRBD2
CAISESGLAGVSEQYF
TGTGCCATCAGTGAATCGGGACTAGCGGGAGTCTCCGAGCAGTACTTC
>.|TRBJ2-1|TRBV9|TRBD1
CASSASGTGVGEQFF
TGTGCCAGCAGCGCCTCCGGGACAGGGGTTGGTGAGCAGTTCTTC
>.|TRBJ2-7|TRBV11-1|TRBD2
CASSLRGVPGLAGTYEQYF
TGTGCCAGCAGCTTACGGGGAGTCCCGGGACTAGCGGGAACCTACGAGCAGTACTTC
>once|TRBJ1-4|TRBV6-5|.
CASSSSWDNSNEKLFF
TGTGCCAGCAGTTCCTCTTGGGACAACTCCAATGAAAAACTGTTTTTT
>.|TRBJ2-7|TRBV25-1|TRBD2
CASSPGLGEQYF
TGTGCCAGCAGCCCCGGACTAGGCGAGCAGTACTTC
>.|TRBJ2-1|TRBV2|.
CASSPTLQVSYNEQFF
TGTGCCAGCAGCCCCACCTTACAAGTCTCCTACAATGAGCAGTTCTTC
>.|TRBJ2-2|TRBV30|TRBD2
CAWRRYGRATGELFF
TGTGCCTGGAGAAGATACGGGAGGGCCACCGGGGAGCTGTTTTTT
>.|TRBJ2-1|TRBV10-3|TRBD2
CATLGGLAGGPGNEQFF
TGTGCCACCCTAGGGGGACTAGCGGGAGGGCCCGGCAATGAGCAGTTCTTC
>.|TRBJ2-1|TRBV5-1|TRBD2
CASSLAVLAGGPRGNEQFF
TGCGCCAGCAGCTTGGCTGTGCTAGCGGGAGGACCTCGGGGGAATGAGCAGTTCTTC
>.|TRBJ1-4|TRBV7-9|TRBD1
CASSAADRVGFNEKLFF
TGTGCCAGCAGCGCCGCCGACAGGGTAGGATTCAATGAAAAACTGTTTTTT
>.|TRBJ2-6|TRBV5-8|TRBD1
CASSLGQGSTGANVLTF
TGTGCCAGCAGCTTAGGACAGGGGAGCACTGGGGCCAACGTCCTGACTTTC
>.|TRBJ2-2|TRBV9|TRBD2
CASSPLGRAGVRTGELFF
TGTGCCAGCAGCCCCCTAGGAAGGGCGGGAGTACGGACCGGGGAGCTGTTTTTT
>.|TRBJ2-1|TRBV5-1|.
CASSLVPDSYNEQFF
TGCGCCAGCAGCTTGGTCCCGGACAGCTACAATGAGCAGTTCTTC
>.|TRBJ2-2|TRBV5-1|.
CASSPVVRVYTGELFF
TGCGCCAGCAGCCCGGTAGTCAGGGTTTACACCGGGGAGCTGTTTTTT
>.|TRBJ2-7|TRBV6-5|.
CASRDSYEQYF
TGTGCCAGCAGGGACAGTTACGAGCAGTACTTC
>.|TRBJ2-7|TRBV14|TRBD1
CASSLRKQGADEQYF
TGTGCCAGCAGCTTAAGAAAACAGGGGGCCGACGAGCAGTACTTC
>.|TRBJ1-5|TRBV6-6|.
CASTRGANNQPQHF
TGTGCCAGCACGCGGGGGGCCAATAATCAGCCCCAGCATTTT
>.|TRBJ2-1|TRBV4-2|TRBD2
CASSQGLASGRASFGYNEQFF
TGTGCCAGCAGCCAAGGATTGGCTAGCGGGAGGGCGAGTTTTGGCTACAATGAGCAGTTCTTC
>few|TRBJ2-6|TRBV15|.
CATSGETGTGANVLTF
TGTGCCACCAGCGGAGAAACAGGGACCGGGGCCAACGTCCTGACTTTC
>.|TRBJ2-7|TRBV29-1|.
CSVTDSYEQYF
TGCAGCGTCACAGATTCCTACGAGCAGTACTTC
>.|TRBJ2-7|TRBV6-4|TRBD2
CASSGGTSESYEQYF
TGTGCCAGCAGTGGGGGGACTAGCGAGTCCTACGAGCAGTACTTC
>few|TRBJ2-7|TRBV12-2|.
CAMRKGQSSYEQYF
TGTGCAATGCGGAAGGGACAGAGCTCCTACGAGCAGTACTTC
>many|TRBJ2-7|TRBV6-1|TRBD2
CASSEIFGGADEQYF
TGTGCCAGCAGTGAAATCTTCGGGGGGGCGGACGAGCAGTACTTC
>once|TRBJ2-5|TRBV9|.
CASSPGIQETQYF
TGTGCCAGCAGCCCCGGGATCCAAGAGACCCAGTACTTC
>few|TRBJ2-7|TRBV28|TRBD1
CASSPARGQGRSEQYF
TGTGCCAGCAGTCCAGCTCGGGGACAGGGGCGATCCGAGCAGTACTTC
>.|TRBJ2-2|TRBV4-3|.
CASSQDFLTGELFF
TGCGCCAGCAGCCAAGACTTCTTAACCGGGGAGCTGTTTTTT
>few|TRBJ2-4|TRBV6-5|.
CASSYTQALAKNIQYF
TGTGCCAGCAGTTACACCCAGGCGCTAGCCAAAAACATTCAGTACTTC
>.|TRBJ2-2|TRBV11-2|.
CASSPTNTGELFF
TGTGCCAGCAGCCCAACGAACACCGGGGAGCTGTTTTTT
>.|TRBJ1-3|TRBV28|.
CASLDKSGNTIYF
TGTGCCAGTCTTGACAAATCTGGAAACACCATATATTTT
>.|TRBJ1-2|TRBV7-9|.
CASRPPRDWNYGYTF
TGTGCCAGCAGACCCCCCAGGGATTGGAACTATGGCTACACCTTC
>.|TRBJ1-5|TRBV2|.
CASSETGRRNQPQHF
TGTGCCAGCAGTGAAACAGGGCGTCGGAATCAGCCCCAGCATTTT
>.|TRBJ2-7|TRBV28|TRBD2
CASRGGGGSFYEQYF
TGTGCCAGCAGGGGCGGCGGGGGGTCTTTCTACGAGCAGTACTTC